This T cell receptor (beta chain) came from a study of blood T cells in healthy people across ages. There were at least 5.5 micrograms of total RNA extracted from every sample. Study outcomes and limitations: TCR beta diversity tracked closely with naive T cell percentage. The long-lived group displayed more naive CD4+ cells, plus higher diversity, than the aged donors did.

Notes on this clonotype: Its antigen remains unidentified.

The CDR3 covers 16 residues. Germline CDR1 MNHNY, CDR2 SVGAGI (reference sequence). Through a sample-barcoded 5' primer and a J-beta primer mix, a second PCR was run for roughly 7 to 12 cycles. CDR3-containing paired-end reads numbered at least 2.5 million in each sample. Each CDR3 protein gets one entry after TCRdb re-called the 5' RACE reads with MiXCR. The table includes about 1.8 million distinct CDR3 sequences, roughly 52% detected once. The chain uses TRBV6-6 and TRBJ2-5; 9 positions match TRBD2. The DNA end lines up better with TRBJ2-7; the J call may be wrong. The clonotype was recovered from a woman in her thirties or forties in good health. Material for sequencing was blood. CDR3 nucleotides: TGTGCCAGCAGGCGCTCAAGCGGGGGGTCCGACTACGAGCAGTACTTC. This translates into CASRRSSGGSDYEQYF.